Given below is one T cell receptor beta chain in context. Its matching antigen is unknown. The V end lost 4 bases, the J end lost 8 bases, and 24 bases lay between the germline ends. Per germline, CDR1 SGHNT and CDR2 YYREEE (reference sequence). The CDR3 covers 17 residues. The entry originates in a study of cytomegalovirus exposure and HLA in healthy donors. General observations from the study: Later analysis showed TCR association rates varying by HLA locus, highest for DRB1 and lowest for HLA-C.

60 Vbeta and 13 Jbeta primers were used in PCR. The repertoire was sequenced with immunoSEQ multiplex PCR; TCRdb's copy has only in-frame clones and lacks some. This table holds about 160,000 clones, about 88% found once. The gene calls are TRBV5-4 and TRBJ2-2; a possible D gene is TRBD1 (5 bases). The clonotype was recovered from a man younger than 35 in good health and CMV-seropositive. The sequenced material came from PBMCs. This chain's CDR3 is CASSKEQGAAVSGELFF. The CDR3 DNA reads as TGTGCCAGCAGCAAAGAGCAAGGGGCGGCAGTCTCGGGGGAGCTGTTTTTT.